This T cell receptor (beta chain) was profiled in a study of human T cells and chemical hapten exposure. Study background: Slight differences in pooled library volume were the main source of varying TCR yields across samples. Notes on the study in general: The count of PT1 expanded TCRs correlated positively with patch test score.

Time point: patch test 2, 6 weeks after DPC sensitization. Regarding treatment: therapeutic diphenylcyclopropenone sensitization with weekly scalp DPC. This clonotype occurred many times. Its cognate antigen is unknown. Germline CDR1 reads MNHEY; CDR2 reads SVGAGI. Between the trimmed V and J ends, which lost 6 bases and 6 bases, there was a span of 12 bases. This CDR3 is built from 13 residues. One entry per CDR3 protein, called by TCRdb with MiXCR from the RACE reads. The table lists nearly 95,000 distinct CDR3 sequences, 8% to 13% of them singletons. The chain is built from TRBV6-5 and TRBJ2-1; D is uncertain. The sample was whole blood, taken in connection with sensitization to the hapten diphenylcyclopropenone (DPC). The source is a middle-aged man with alopecia areata. Some clones in this sample may be carry-over from other donors' samples. The CDR3 DNA is TGTGCCAGCAGAGCCCCCTCTACCAATGAGCAGTTCTTC. This codes for CASRAPSTNEQFF.